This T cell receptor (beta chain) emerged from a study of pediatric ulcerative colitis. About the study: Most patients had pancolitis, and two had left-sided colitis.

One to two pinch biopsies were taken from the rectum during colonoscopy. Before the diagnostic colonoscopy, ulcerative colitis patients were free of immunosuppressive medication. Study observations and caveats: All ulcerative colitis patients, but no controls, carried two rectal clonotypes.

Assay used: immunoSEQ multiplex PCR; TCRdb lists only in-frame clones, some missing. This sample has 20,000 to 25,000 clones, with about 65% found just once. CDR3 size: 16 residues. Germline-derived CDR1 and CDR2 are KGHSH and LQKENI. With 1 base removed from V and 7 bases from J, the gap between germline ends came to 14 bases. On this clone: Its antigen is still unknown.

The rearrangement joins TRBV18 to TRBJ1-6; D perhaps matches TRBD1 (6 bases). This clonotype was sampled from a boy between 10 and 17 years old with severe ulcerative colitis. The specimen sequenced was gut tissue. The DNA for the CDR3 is TGTGCCAGCTCACCACTTCCCGGGGGCCTGAATTCACCCCTCCACTTT. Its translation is CASSPLPGGLNSPLHF.